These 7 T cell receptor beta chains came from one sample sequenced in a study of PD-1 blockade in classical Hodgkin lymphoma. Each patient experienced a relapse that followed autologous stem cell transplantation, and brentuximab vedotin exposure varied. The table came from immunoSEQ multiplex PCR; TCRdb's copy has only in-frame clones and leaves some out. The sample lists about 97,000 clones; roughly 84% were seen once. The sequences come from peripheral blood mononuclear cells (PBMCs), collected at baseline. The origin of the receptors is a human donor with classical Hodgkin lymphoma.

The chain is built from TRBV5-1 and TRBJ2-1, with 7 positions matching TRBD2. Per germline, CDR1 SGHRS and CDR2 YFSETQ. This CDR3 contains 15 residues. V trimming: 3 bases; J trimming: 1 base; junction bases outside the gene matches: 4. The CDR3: CASSSTSDSYNEQFF. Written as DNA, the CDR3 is TGCGCCAGCAGCTCCACTAGCGATTCCTACAATGAGCAGTTCTTC. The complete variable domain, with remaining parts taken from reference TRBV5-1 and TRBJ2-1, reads KAGVTQTPRYLIKTRGQQVTLSCSPISGHRSVSWYQQTPGQGLQFLFEYFSETQRNKGNFPGRFSGRQFSNSRSEMNVSTLELGDSALYLCASSSTSDSYNEQFFGPGTRLTVL.

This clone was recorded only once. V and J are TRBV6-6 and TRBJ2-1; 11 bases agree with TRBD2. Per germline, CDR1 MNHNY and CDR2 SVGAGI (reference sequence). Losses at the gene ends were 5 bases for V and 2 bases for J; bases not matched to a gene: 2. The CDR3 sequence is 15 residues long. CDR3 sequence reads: CASSTSGGPYNEQFF. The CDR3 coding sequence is TGTGCCAGCAGTACTAGCGGGGGACCCTACAATGAGCAGTTCTTC.

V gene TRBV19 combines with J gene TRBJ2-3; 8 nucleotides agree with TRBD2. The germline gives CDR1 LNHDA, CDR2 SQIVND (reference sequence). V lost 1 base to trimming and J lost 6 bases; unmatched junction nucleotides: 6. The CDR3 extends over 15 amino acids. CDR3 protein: CASSIGNGRGDTQYF. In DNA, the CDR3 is TGTGCCAGTAGTATAGGAAACGGGAGGGGCGATACGCAGTATTTT. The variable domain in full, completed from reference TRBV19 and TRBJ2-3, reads DGGITQSPKYLFRKEGQNVTLSCEQNLNHDAMYWYRQDPGQGLRLIYYSQIVNDFQKGDIAEGYSVSREKKESFPLTVTSAQKNPTAFYLCASSIGNGRGDTQYFGPGTRLTVL.

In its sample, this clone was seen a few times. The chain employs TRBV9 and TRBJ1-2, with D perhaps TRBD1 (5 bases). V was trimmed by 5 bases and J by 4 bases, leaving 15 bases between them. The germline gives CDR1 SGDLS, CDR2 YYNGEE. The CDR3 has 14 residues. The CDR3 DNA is TGTGCCAGCAGTTTAGAGGGGACCGCCTATGGCTACACCTTC. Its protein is CASSLEGTAYGYTF.

DNA for the CDR3: TGTGCCAGCAGCTTAAACTACGAGCAGTACTTC. This sequence encodes CASSLNYEQYF. This chain connects TRBV7-2 to TRBJ2-7, with no clear D. Trimming removed 2 bases at V and 3 bases at J, with 2 bases between. The CDR3 loop spans 11 amino acids. Germline V CDR1 and CDR2: SGHTA, FQGNSA.

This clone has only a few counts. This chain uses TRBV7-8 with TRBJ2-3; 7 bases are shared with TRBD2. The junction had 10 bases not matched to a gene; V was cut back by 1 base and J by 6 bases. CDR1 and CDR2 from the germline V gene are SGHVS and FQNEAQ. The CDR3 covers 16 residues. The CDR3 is CASSLEPSGRRDTQYF. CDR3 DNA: TGTGCCAGCAGCTTAGAGCCTAGCGGACGCAGGGATACGCAGTATTTT.

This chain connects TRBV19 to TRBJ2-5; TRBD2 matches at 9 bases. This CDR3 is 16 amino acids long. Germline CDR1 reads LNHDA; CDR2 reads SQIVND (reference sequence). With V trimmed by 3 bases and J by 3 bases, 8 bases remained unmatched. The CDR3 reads CASSMYLGLAEETQYF. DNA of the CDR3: TGTGCCAGTAGTATGTACCTGGGACTAGCCGAAGAGACCCAGTACTTC.